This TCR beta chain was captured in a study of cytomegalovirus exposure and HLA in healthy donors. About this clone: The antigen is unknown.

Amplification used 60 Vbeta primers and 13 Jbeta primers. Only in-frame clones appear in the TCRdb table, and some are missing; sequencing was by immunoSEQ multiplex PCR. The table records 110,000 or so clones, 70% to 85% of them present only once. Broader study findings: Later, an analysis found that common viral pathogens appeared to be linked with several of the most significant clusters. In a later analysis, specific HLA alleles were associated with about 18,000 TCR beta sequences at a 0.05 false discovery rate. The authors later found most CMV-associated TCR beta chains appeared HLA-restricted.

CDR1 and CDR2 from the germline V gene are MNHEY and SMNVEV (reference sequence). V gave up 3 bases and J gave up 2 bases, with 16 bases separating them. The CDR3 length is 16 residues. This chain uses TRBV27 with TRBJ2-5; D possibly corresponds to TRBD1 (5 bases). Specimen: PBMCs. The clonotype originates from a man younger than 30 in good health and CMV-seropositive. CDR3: CASSFGITGFQETQYF. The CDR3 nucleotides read TGTGCCAGCAGTTTCGGAATTACAGGATTTCAAGAGACCCAGTACTTC.